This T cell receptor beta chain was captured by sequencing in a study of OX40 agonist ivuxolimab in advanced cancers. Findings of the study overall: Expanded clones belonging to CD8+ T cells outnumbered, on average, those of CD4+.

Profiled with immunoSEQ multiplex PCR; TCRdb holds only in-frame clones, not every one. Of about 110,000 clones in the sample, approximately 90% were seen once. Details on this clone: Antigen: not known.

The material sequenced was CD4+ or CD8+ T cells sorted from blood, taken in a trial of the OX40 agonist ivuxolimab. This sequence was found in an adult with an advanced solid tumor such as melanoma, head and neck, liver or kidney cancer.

Written as DNA, the CDR3 is TGTGCCATCAGTGAATTTGGGACAGGGCTTAACACTGAAGCTTTCTTT. Translation gives CAISEFGTGLNTEAFF. The chain has TRBV10-3 and TRBJ1-1; 9 positions agree with TRBD1. Per germline, CDR1 ENHRY and CDR2 SYGVKD. V trimming: 3 bases; J trimming: 2 bases; junction bases outside the gene matches: 7. CDR3 length: 16 amino acids.